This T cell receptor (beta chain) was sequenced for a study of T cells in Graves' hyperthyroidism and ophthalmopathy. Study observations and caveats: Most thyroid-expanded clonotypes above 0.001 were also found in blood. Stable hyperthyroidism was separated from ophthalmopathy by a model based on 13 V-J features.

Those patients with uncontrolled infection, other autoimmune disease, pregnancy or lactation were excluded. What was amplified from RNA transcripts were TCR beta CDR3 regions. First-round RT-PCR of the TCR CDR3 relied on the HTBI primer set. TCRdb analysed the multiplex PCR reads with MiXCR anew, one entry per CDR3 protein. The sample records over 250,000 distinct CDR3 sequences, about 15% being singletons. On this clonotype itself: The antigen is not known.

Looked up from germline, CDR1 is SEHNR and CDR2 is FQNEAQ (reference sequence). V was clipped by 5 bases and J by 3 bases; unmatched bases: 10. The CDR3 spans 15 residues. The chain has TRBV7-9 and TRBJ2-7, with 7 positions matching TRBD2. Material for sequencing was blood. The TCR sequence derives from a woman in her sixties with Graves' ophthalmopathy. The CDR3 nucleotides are TGTGCCAGCAGCCAAGATCCTAGCGGACACTACGAGCAGTACTTC. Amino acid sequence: CASSQDPSGHYEQYF. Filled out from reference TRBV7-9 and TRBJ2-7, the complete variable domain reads DTGVSQNPRHKITKRGQNVTFRCDPISEHNRLYWYRQTLGQGPEFLTYFQNEAQLEKSRLLSDRFSAERPKGSFSTLEIQRTEQGDSAMYLCASSQDPSGHYEQYFGPGTRLTVT.